This is a list of T cell receptor beta chains from one sample in a study of Ad26.COV2.S vaccination and SARS-CoV-2 variants. Data came from immunoSEQ multiplex PCR; TCRdb stores just in-frame clones and leaves some out. Of 300,000 to 400,000 clones listed, roughly nine tenths are singletons. The material was peripheral blood, obtained in a trial of Ad26.COV2.S vaccine versus placebo. These TCRs come from a person aged 18-60 years who received the Ad26.COV2.S COVID-19 vaccine or a placebo. The CDR3 runs from the conserved cysteine through the conserved F or W. The D gene is left open where the match is weak. Clone size is stated in some rows and not others, as once, few, many or a class when expanded.

d_call: NA
v_call: TRBV24-1
clone_size: once
j_call: TRBJ2-2
cdr3_aa: CATSDPTGRTGELFF
cdr3_nt: TGTGCCACCAGTGACCCGACAGGGAGGACCGGGGAGCTGTTTTTT

d_call: TRBD1
v_call: TRBV28
clone_size: NA
j_call: TRBJ2-3
cdr3_aa: CASSTRGQGSTDTQYF
cdr3_nt: TGTGCCAGCAGTACCCGCGGACAGGGGAGCACAGATACGCAGTATTTT

d_call: TRBD1
v_call: TRBV3-1/TRBV3-2
clone_size: few
j_call: TRBJ1-6
cdr3_aa: CASSQGGQGTYNSPLHF
cdr3_nt: TGTGCCAGCAGCCAAGGCGGACAGGGGACCTATAATTCACCCCTCCACTTT

d_call: TRBD1
v_call: TRBV4-3
clone_size: NA
j_call: TRBJ2-7
cdr3_aa: CASSREAGTDFYEQYF
cdr3_nt: TGCGCCAGCAGCCGGGAAGCCGGGACAGACTTCTACGAGCAGTACTTC

d_call: NA
v_call: TRBV3-1/TRBV3-2
clone_size: few
j_call: TRBJ1-2
cdr3_aa: CASSQETLYGYTF
cdr3_nt: TGTGCCAGCAGCCAAGAAACCCTTTATGGCTACACCTTC

d_call: NA
v_call: TRBV3-1/TRBV3-2
clone_size: NA
j_call: TRBJ1-1
cdr3_aa: CASRDRDPQDEAFF
cdr3_nt: TGTGCCAGCAGGGACCGGGACCCACAAGATGAAGCTTTCTTT

d_call: NA
v_call: TRBV7-2
clone_size: NA
j_call: TRBJ1-1
cdr3_aa: CASRVTGMNTEAFF
cdr3_nt: TGTGCCAGCAGAGTAACAGGGATGAACACTGAAGCTTTCTTT

d_call: TRBD1
v_call: TRBV12-5
clone_size: NA
j_call: TRBJ1-2
cdr3_aa: CASGQDGTGNYGYTF
cdr3_nt: TGTGCTAGTGGGCAGGACGGGACAGGGAACTATGGCTACACCTTC

d_call: TRBD1
v_call: TRBV5-6
clone_size: NA
j_call: TRBJ2-3
cdr3_aa: CASSAPGQGIDTQYF
cdr3_nt: TGTGCCAGCAGCGCACCGGGACAGGGTATAGATACGCAGTATTTT

d_call: NA
v_call: TRBV27
clone_size: NA
j_call: TRBJ1-1
cdr3_aa: CASSPVVWGLDTEAFF
cdr3_nt: TGTGCCAGCAGTCCCGTCGTGTGGGGGCTGGACACTGAAGCTTTCTTT

d_call: NA
v_call: TRBV27
clone_size: NA
j_call: TRBJ2-3
cdr3_aa: CASTDRTDTQYF
cdr3_nt: TGTGCCAGCACAGACAGGACAGATACGCAGTATTTT

d_call: NA
v_call: TRBV3-1/TRBV3-2
clone_size: NA
j_call: TRBJ1-5
cdr3_aa: CASSPGMGSTSGQPQHF
cdr3_nt: TGTGCCAGCAGCCCTGGCATGGGCAGCACCTCGGGACAGCCCCAGCATTTT

d_call: NA
v_call: TRBV30
clone_size: once
j_call: TRBJ1-4
cdr3_aa: CAWSVQGGNEKLFF
cdr3_nt: TGTGCCTGGAGTGTACAAGGGGGTAATGAAAAACTGTTTTTT

d_call: NA
v_call: TRBV12-2
clone_size: NA
j_call: TRBJ2-5
cdr3_aa: CASRFSSGTSGRLETQYF
cdr3_nt: TGTGCAAGTCGCTTTAGTAGTGGGACTAGCGGGAGGCTGGAGACCCAGTACTTC

d_call: NA
v_call: TRBV14
clone_size: NA
j_call: TRBJ2-2
cdr3_aa: CASSLYGLSVAGELFF
cdr3_nt: TGTGCCAGCAGCCTATACGGACTATCAGTCGCCGGGGAGCTGTTTTTT

d_call: TRBD1
v_call: TRBV7-7
clone_size: NA
j_call: TRBJ1-1
cdr3_aa: CASSPPLSDRTMNTEAFF
cdr3_nt: TGTGCCAGCAGCCCCCCCCTGTCGGACAGGACCATGAACACTGAAGCTTTCTTT

d_call: NA
v_call: TRBV10-1
clone_size: NA
j_call: TRBJ1-2
cdr3_aa: CASSAGGPAGYTF
cdr3_nt: TGCGCCAGCAGTGCCGGGGGCCCGGCTGGCTACACCTTC